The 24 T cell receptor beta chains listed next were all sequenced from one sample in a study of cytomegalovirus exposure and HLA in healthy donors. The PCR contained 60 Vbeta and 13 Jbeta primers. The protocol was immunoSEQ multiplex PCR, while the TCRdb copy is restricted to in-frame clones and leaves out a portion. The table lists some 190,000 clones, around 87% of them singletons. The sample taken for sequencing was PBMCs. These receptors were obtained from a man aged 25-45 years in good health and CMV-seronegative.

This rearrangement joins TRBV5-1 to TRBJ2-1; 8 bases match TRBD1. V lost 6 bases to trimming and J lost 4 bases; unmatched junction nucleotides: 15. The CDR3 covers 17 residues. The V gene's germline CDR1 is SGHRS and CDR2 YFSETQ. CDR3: CASKPFGQGGLYNEQFF. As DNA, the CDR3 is TGCGCCAGCAAACCCTTTGGACAGGGCGGGTTATACAATGAGCAGTTCTTC.

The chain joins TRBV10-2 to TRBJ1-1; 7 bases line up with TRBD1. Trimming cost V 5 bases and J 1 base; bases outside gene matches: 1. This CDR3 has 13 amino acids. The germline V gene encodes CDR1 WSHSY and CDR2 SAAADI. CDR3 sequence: CASSYRGNTEAFF. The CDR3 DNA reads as TGCGCCAGCAGTTACAGGGGGAACACTGAAGCTTTCTTT.

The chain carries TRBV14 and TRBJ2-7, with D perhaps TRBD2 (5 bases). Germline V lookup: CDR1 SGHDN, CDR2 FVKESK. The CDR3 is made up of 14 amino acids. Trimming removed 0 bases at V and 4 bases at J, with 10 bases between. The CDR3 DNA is TGTGCCAGCAGCCAAGAAGCTAGCATTTACGAGCAGTACTTC. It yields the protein CASSQEASIYEQYF.

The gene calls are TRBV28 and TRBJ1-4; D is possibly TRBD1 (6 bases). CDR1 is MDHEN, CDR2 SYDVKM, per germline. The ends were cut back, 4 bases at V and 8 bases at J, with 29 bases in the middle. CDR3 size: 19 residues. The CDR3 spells CASSSYGAPGHRIFEKLFF. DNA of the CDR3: TGTGCCAGCAGTTCTTATGGGGCCCCGGGACACCGCATTTTCGAAAAACTGTTTTTT.

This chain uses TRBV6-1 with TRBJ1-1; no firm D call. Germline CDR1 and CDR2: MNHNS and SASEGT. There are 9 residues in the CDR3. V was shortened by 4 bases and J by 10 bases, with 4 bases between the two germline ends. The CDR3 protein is CASSARAFF. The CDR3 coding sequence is TGTGCCAGCAGTGCTAGAGCTTTCTTT.

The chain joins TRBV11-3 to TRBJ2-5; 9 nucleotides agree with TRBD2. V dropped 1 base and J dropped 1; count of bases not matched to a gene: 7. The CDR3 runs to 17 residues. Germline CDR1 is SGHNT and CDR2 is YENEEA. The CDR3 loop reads CASSLGSSGASQETQYF. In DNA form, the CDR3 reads TGTGCCAGCAGCTTAGGGTCTAGCGGGGCGTCCCAAGAGACCCAGTACTTC.

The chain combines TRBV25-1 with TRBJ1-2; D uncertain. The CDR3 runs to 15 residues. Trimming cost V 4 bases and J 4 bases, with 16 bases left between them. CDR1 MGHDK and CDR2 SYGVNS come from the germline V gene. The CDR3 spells CASSGLPGSSYGYTF. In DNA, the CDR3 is TGTGCCAGCAGTGGCCTGCCGGGGAGCTCCTATGGCTACACCTTC.

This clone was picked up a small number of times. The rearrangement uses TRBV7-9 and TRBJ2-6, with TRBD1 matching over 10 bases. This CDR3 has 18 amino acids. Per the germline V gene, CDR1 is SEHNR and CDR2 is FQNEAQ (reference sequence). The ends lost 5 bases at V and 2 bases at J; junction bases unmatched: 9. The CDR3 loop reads CASSAGQGTTAGANVLTF. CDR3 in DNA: TGTGCCAGCAGCGCGGGACAGGGGACGACTGCTGGGGCCAACGTCCTGACTTTC. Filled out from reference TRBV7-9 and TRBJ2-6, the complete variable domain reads DTGVSQNPRHKITKRGQNVTFRCDPISEHNRLYWYRQTLGQGPEFLTYFQNEAQLEKSRLLSDRFSAERPKGSFSTLEIQRTEQGDSAMYLCASSAGQGTTAGANVLTFGAGSRLTVL.

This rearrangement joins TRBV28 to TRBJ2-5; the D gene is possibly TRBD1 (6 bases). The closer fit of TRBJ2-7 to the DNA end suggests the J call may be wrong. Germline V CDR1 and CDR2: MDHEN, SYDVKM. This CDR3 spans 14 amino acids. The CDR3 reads CASSVSGQIYEQYF. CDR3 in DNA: TGTGCCAGCAGCGTTTCGGGACAAATCTACGAGCAGTACTTC.

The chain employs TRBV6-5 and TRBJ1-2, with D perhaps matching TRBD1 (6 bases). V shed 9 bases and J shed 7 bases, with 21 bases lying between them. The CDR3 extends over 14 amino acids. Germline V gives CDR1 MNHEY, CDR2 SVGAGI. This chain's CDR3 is CASRTLGGAGGYTF. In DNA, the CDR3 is TGTGCCAGTAGGACCCTCGGGGGGGCCGGTGGCTACACCTTC.

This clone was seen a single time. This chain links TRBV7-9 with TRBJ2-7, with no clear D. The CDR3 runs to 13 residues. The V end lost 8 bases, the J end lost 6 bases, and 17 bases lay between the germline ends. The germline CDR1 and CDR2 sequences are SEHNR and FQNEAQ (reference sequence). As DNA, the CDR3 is TGTGCCAGCGGTTCGGTTCAAGCGTCCGAGCAGTACTTC. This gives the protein CASGSVQASEQYF.

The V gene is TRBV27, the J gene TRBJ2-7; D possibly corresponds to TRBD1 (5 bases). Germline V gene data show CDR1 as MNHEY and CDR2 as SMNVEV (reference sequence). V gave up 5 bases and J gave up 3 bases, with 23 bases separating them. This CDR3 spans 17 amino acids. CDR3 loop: CASSPPPLTGKVYEQYF. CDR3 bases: TGTGCCAGCAGTCCACCCCCCCTAACAGGAAAGGTCTACGAGCAGTACTTC.

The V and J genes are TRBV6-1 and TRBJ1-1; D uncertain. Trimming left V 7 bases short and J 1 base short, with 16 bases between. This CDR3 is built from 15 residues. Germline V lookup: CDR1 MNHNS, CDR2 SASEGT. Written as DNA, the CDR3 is TGTGCCAGCACCCTGACCTGGGAGCAGAACACTGAAGCTTTCTTT. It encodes CASTLTWEQNTEAFF.

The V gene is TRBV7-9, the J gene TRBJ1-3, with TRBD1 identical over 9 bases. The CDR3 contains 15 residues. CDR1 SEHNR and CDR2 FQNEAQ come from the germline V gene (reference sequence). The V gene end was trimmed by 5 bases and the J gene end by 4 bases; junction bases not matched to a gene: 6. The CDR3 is CASSHNRGQGNTIYF. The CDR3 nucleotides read TGTGCCAGCAGCCACAACAGGGGGCAAGGAAACACCATATATTTT.

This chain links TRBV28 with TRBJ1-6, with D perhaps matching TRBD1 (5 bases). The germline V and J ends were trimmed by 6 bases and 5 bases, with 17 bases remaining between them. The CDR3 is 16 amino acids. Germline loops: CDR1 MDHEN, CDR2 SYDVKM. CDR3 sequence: CASSQGRYPDNSPLHF. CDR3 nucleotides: TGTGCCAGCAGCCAGGGTCGGTACCCAGATAATTCACCCCTCCACTTT. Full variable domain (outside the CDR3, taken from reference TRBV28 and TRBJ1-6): DVKVTQSSRYLVKRTGEKVFLECVQDMDHENMFWYRQDPGLGLRLIYFSYDVKMKEKGDIPEGYSVSREKKERFSLILESASTNQTSMYLCASSQGRYPDNSPLHFGNGTRLTVT.

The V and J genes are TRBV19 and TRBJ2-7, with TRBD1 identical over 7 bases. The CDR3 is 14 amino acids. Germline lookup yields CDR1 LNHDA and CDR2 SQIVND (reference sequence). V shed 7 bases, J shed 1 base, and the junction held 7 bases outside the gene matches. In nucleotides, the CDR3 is TGTGCCAGTACAGACAGGGCCGGTTCCTACGAGCAGTACTTC. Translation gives CASTDRAGSYEQYF.

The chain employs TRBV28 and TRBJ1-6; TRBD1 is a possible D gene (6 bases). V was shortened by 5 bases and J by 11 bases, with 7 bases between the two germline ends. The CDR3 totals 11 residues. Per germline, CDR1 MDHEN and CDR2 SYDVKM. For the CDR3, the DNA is TGTGCCAGCAGTGGGGGCCCACCCCTCCACTTT. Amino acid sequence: CASSGGPPLHF.

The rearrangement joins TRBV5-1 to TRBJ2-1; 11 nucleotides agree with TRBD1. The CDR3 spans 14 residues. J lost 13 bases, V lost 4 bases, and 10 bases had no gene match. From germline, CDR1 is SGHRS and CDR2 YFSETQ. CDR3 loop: CASSEGTGGFHQFF. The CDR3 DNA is TGCGCCAGCAGCGAGGGGACAGGGGGGTTTCATCAGTTCTTC.

CDR3 bases: TGCGCCAGCAGCGCACAGGGTGGGGGTGGCACTGAAGCTTTCTTT. Residues: CASSAQGGGGTEAFF. The chain is built from TRBV5-1 and TRBJ1-1; D might be TRBD1 (6 bases). V gave up 4 bases and J gave up 4 bases, with 17 bases separating them. Germline loops: CDR1 SGHRS, CDR2 YFSETQ. This CDR3 spans 15 amino acids.

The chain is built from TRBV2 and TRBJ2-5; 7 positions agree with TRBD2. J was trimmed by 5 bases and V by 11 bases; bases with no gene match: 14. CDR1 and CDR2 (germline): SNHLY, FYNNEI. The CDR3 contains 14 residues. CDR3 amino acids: CASWEGPWEETQYF. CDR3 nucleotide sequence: TGTGCCTCCTGGGAGGGTCCCTGGGAGGAGACCCAGTACTTC.

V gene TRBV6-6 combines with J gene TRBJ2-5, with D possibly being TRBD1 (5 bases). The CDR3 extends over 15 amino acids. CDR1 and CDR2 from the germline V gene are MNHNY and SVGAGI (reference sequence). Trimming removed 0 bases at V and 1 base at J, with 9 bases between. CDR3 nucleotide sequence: TGTGCCAGCAGTTACTCCAGGGTGGCCCAAGAGACCCAGTACTTC. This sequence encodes CASSYSRVAQETQYF.

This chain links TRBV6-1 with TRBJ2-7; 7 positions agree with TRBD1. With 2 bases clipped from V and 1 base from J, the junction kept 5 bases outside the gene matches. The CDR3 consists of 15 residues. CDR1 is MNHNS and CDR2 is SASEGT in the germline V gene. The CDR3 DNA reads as TGTGCCAGCAGTGAAACCCCGGGACAGTCCTACGAGCAGTACTTC. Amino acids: CASSETPGQSYEQYF.

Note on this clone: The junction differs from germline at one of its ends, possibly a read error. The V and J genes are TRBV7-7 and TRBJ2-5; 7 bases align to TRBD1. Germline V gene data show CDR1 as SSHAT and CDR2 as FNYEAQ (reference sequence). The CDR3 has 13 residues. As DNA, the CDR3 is TGTGCTAGCAGCTTAGGGACAGAAGAGACCCAGTACTTC. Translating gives CASSLGTEETQYF.

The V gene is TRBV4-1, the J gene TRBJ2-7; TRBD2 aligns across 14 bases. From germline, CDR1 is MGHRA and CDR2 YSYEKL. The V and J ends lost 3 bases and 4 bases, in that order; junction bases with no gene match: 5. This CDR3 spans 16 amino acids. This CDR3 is CASSQLRLAGGYEQYF. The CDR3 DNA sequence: TGCGCCAGCAGCCAGCTCAGACTAGCGGGAGGGTACGAGCAGTACTTC.